Included here is one T cell receptor beta chain sequence, with context. Germline CDR1 and CDR2: SGHVS and FNYEAQ. The CDR3 sequence is 15 residues long. Trimming cost V 1 base and J 5 bases, with 13 bases left between them. This specimen comes from a study of PD-1 and CTLA-4 blockade in melanoma. Sequenced by immunoSEQ multiplex PCR; TCRdb stores in-frame clones only, minus some. The sample lists 34,000 or so clones, about nine tenths occurring once. The clonotype comes from a human donor with melanoma. The chain employs TRBV7-6 and TRBJ2-3, with TRBD2 as a possible D gene (7 bases). Sample: CD8+ T cells from peripheral blood, taken from a patient given anti-PD-1 treatment. For the CDR3, the DNA is TGTGCCAGCAGCTTAGGCGGGGGCTGGGGAGATACGCAGTATTTT. Translating it yields CASSLGGGWGDTQYF.